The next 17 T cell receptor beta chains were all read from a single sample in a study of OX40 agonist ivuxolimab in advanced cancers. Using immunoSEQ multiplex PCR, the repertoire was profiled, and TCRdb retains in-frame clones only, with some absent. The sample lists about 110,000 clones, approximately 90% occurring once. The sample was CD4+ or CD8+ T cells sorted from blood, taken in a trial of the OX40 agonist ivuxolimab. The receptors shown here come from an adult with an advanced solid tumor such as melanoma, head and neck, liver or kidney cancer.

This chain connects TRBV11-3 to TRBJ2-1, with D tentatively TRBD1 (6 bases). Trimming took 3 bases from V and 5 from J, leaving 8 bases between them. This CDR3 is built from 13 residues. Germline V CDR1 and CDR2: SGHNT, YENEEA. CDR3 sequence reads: CASSLGQNNEQFF. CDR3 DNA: TGTGCCAGCAGCTTGGGACAAAACAATGAGCAGTTCTTC.

DNA of the CDR3: TGTGCCAGCAAAAGACAGGGGGCTTCGAACACTGAAGCTTTCTTT. It yields the protein CASKRQGASNTEAFF. This chain links TRBV6-5 with TRBJ1-1, with 10 bases aligning to TRBD1. Per the germline V gene, CDR1 is MNHEY and CDR2 is SVGAGI. V lost 7 bases to trimming and J lost 1 base; unmatched junction nucleotides: 6. This CDR3 region has 15 residues.

The CDR3 DNA sequence: TGCAGCGTTGGGGGGACAGGGCGGACAGATACGCAGTATTTT. As protein: CSVGGTGRTDTQYF. The chain joins TRBV29-1 to TRBJ2-3, with 9 bases lining up with TRBD1. After removal of 4 bases from V and 3 bases from J, the junction contained 5 bases not matched to a gene. Germline CDR1 reads SQVTM; CDR2 reads ANQGSEA. The length of the CDR3 is 14 residues.

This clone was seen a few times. The CDR3 DNA reads TGTGCCAGCAGGTGGGGCTATGGCTACACCTTC. It encodes CASRWGYGYTF. The chain links TRBV6-5 to TRBJ1-2; D gene ambiguous. V was shortened by 6 bases and J by 4 bases, with 6 bases between the two germline ends. CDR1 and CDR2 from the germline V gene are MNHEY and SVGAGI. The CDR3 is made up of 11 amino acids.

The CDR3 bases are TGCGCCAGCAGCTGGGGACAGGGAGGCTCTGAGCAGTACTTC. Amino acids: CASSWGQGGSEQYF. The rearrangement links TRBV5-1 to TRBJ2-7; 9 bases align to TRBD1. After removal of 3 bases from V and 7 bases from J, the junction contained 8 bases not matched to a gene. The CDR3 contains 14 residues. The V gene's germline CDR1 is SGHRS and CDR2 YFSETQ. The whole variable domain, remainder taken from reference TRBV5-1 and TRBJ2-7, is KAGVTQTPRYLIKTRGQQVTLSCSPISGHRSVSWYQQTPGQGLQFLFEYFSETQRNKGNFPGRFSGRQFSNSRSEMNVSTLELGDSALYLCASSWGQGGSEQYFGPGTRLTVT.

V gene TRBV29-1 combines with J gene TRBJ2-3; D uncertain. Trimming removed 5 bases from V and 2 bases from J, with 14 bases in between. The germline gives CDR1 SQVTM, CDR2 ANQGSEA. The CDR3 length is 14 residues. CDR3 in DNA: TGCAGCGTTAGGGCGGCGAGTAACACAGATACGCAGTATTTT. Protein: CSVRAASNTDTQYF.

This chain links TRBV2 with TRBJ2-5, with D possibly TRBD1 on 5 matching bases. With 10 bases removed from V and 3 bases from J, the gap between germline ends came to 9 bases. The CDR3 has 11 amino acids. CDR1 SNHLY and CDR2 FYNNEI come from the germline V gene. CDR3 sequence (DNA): TGTGCCATCAGGGTCGAAGAGACCCAGTACTTC. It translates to CAIRVEETQYF.

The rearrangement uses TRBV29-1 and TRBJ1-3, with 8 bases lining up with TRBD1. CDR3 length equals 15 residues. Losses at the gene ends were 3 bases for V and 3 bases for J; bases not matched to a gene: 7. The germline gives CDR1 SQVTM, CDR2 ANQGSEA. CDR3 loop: CSVEGFGQGGNTIYF. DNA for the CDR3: TGCAGCGTTGAGGGGTTTGGACAGGGTGGAAACACCATATATTTT.

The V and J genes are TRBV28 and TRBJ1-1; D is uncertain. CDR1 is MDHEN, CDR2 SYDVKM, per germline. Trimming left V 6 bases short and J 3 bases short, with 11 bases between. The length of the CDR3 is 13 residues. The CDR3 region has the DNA TGTGCCAGCAGACCGTTCCGGGACACTGAAGCTTTCTTT. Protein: CASRPFRDTEAFF.

CDR3 sequence (DNA): TGTGCCAGTAGACTAGCGGGAGGAGCTGAGCAGTTCTTC. This codes for CASRLAGGAEQFF. The chain recombines TRBV19 with TRBJ2-1, with 12 bases identical to TRBD2. From germline, CDR1 is LNHDA and CDR2 SQIVND (reference sequence). J was trimmed by 9 bases and V by 6 bases; bases with no gene match: 3. The CDR3 spans 13 residues.

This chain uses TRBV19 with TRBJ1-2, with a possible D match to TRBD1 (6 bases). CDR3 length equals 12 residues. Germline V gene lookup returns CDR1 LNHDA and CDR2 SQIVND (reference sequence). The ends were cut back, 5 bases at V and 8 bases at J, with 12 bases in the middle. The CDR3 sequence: CASSYTGPGYTF. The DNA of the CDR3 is TGTGCCAGTAGTTATACAGGGCCCGGCTACACCTTC.

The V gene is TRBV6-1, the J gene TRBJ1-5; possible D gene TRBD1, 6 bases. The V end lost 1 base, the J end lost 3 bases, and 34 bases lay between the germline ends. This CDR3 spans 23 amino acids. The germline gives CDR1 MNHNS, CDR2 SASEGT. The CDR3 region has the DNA TGTGCCAGCAGTGAAGTTCCCTCTCCGTTCCGGGACACCCGGAGTTTCTTCAATCAGCCCCAGCATTTT. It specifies CASSEVPSPFRDTRSFFNQPQHF.

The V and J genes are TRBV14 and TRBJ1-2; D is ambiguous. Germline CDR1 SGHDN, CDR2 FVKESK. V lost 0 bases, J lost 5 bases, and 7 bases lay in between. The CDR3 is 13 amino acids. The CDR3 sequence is CASSQDRGYGYTF. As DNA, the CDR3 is TGTGCCAGCAGCCAAGATCGGGGATATGGCTACACCTTC.

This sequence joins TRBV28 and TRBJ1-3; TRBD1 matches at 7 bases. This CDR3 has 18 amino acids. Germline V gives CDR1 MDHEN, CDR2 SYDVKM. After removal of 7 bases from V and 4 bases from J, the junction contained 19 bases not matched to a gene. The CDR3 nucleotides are TGTGCCAGCATCGGAGGCCACCCTAGGGGGCGAAAGGGAAACACCATATATTTT. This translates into CASIGGHPRGRKGNTIYF. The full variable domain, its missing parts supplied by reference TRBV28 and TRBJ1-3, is DVKVTQSSRYLVKRTGEKVFLECVQDMDHENMFWYRQDPGLGLRLIYFSYDVKMKEKGDIPEGYSVSREKKERFSLILESASTNQTSMYLCASIGGHPRGRKGNTIYFGEGSWLTVV.

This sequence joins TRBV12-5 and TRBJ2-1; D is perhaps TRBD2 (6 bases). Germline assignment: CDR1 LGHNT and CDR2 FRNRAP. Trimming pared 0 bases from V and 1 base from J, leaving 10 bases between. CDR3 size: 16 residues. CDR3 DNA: TGTGCTAGTGGTTTGGTACTAGCCGGTTCCTACAATGAGCAGTTCTTC. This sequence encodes CASGLVLAGSYNEQFF.

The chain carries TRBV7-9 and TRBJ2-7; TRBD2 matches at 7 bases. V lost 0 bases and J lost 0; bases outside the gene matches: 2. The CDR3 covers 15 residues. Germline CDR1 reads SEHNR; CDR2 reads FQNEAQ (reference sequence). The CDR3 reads CASSLASGDSYEQYF. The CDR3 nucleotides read TGTGCCAGCAGCTTAGCGAGCGGGGACTCCTACGAGCAGTACTTC.

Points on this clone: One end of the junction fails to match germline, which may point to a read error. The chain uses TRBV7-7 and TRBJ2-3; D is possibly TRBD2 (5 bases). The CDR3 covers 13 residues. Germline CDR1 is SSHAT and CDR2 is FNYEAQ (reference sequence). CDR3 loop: CASSEGFTDTQYF. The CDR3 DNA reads TGTGCTAGCAGCGAGGGTTTCACAGATACGCAGTATTTT.